The following is a TCR beta chain sequence with its context. Its antigen specificity is not known. No per-base quality is available; no much larger clone lies one base away. The CDR3 starts with the cysteine, ends with the phenylalanine, and has 14 residues. The CDR3 DNA has 42 bases and is translated from base 1. Sequences LNHDA (CDR1) and SQIVND (CDR2) are obtained from the germline V gene (reference sequence). Unmatched junction bases come to 7, with V trimmed by 8 bases and J by 2 bases. Whole blood was collected in K2EDTA tubes by collaborating institutions according to the institutions' own protocols. For TCRbeta analysis, collaborators shipped samples in one of three forms: frozen whole blood, isolated PBMCs, or DNA extracted from either of those sample types. This specimen comes from a study of blood T cell repertoires in COVID-19 (TCRdb year 2020). Looking at the study overall: Collaborator samples came from the United States, Italy and Spain and covered acute and convalescent phases of COVID-19. The prospective study material was composed of cDNA or gDNA derived from T cells, B-cell-depleted T cells, or PBMCs. Subjects who had been exposed to COVID-19, were actively infected with it, or had recovered from it provided the deeply sampled blood TCRbeta repertoires that made up the dataset. The repertoires were released in a freely available public database intended as a resource for research on the immune response to SARS-CoV-2. Samples came from the ongoing ImmuneRACE study (first 160 participants) plus 1,254 subjects from 6 global collaborators. Nearly every sample came with metadata listing a de-identified subject ID, COVID-19 status, age in years and sex. HLA class I and class II types, where available, came from metadata supplied by the sample provider rather than from assay-based typing. Overall study outcomes, separate from this receptor: The quantity of clinical and demographic metadata differed by source and by participant and was supplied without curation.

TCRbeta CDR3 regions were amplified from genomic DNA by means of the immunoSEQ Assay, a bias-controlled multiplex PCR. Under the source paper's analysis protocol: Nucleated cell counts per sample were estimated from amplification of reference gene primers within the assay. To quantify the absolute abundance of each unique TCRbeta CDR3 rearrangement, sequence reads were collapsed and filtered. For each sample, productive Simpson clonality was calculated by taking the square root of Simpson's diversity index across productive rearrangements. TCRdb's version of the immuneACCESS table is confined to in-frame rearrangements and falls short of the full clone set. An unresolved V gene accounts for under half of the shortfall where checked; the remainder is of unknown origin. Clonal size and the V and J genes are those of that table, whereas D and trimming came from the DNA. Counted in this sample were approximately 410,000 clones; roughly 85% of them appeared once. Of the sample, more than 1.4% falls within the top ten clones.

Sequencing input: peripheral blood. The source of this sequence is a woman younger than 45 with active or convalescent COVID-19. The V and J genes are TRBV19 and TRBJ1-2; TRBD1 agrees with 8 junctional bases. The encoded CDR3 is CASLPRTGNYGYTF. The DNA reads TGTGCCAGTCTCCCCCGGACAGGGAACTATGGCTACACCTTC.